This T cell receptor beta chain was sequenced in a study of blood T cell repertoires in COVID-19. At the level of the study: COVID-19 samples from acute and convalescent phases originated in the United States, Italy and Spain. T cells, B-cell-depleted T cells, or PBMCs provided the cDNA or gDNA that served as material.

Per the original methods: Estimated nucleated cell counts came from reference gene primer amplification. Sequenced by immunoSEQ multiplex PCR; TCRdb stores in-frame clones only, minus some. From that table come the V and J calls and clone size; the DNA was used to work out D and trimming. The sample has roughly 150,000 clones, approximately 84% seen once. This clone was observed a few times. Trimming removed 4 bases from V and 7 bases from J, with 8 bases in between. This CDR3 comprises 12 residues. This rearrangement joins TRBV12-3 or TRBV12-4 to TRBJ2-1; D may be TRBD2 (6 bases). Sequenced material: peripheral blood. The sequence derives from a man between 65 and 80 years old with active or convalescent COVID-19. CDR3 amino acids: CASSSGLNEQFF. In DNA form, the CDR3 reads TGTGCCAGCAGTTCGGGACTGAATGAGCAGTTCTTC.